The TCR beta chain under discussion was sequenced for a study of CD8 T cells in Susac syndrome. The RNA, roughly 0.5 to 1 ug, was put through reverse transcription using random hexamers. Across 54 Vbeta and 13 Jbeta, immunoSEQ multiplex PCR amplified TCR beta CDR3. TCRdb itself ran the immunoSEQ multiplex PCR reads through MiXCR, one entry per CDR3 protein. The data hold 92,000 or so distinct CDR3 sequences, with about 96% observed a single time. The germline gives CDR1 SGHNT, CDR2 YYREEE (reference sequence). Trimming took off 0 bases at V and 8 bases at J, with 11 bases between the two ends. The CDR3 sequence is 13 residues long.

The sequence was collected from a human donor with Susac syndrome. The chain carries TRBV5-4 and TRBJ1-1, with D maybe TRBD1 (6 bases). The specimen sequenced was CD8+ T cells from PBMCs. CDR3 DNA: TGTGCCAGCAGCTTGGCCCGGGGGCGCGAAGCTTTCTTT. Translating gives CASSLARGREAFF.